Following are 9 T cell receptor beta chains from one sample sequenced in a study of T-cell memory formation after mild COVID-19. MiXCR was run by TCRdb on the 5' RACE reads, yielding one entry per CDR3 protein. The data hold about half a million distinct CDR3 sequences, with 15% to 20% observed a single time. The sample was PBMCs or a T cell subset sorted from them (not recorded which). The source of these receptors is an adult woman who had mild COVID-19 (a few samples of this study predate the infection). Cell type and time point are not known.

The chain recombines TRBV20-1 with TRBJ2-5; D assignment may be TRBD1 or TRBD2 (5 bases each). V was shortened by 3 bases and J by 6 bases, with 17 bases between the two germline ends. This CDR3 spans 14 amino acids. Germline CDR1 is DFQATT and CDR2 is SNEGSKA (reference sequence). The CDR3: CSARAGARDQTQYF. The CDR3 DNA reads as TGCAGTGCTAGGGCCGGGGCCAGGGATCAGACCCAGTACTTC.

The J gene is TRBJ2-7, the V gene TRBV7-9; perhaps TRBD2 as D (6 bases). Germline V CDR1 and CDR2: SEHNR, FQNEAQ (reference sequence). CDR3 length: 15 amino acids. Trimming pared 1 base from V and 7 bases from J, leaving 17 bases between. The CDR3 reads CASSLGLVATGEQYF. CDR3 DNA sequence: TGTGCCAGCAGCTTAGGACTAGTGGCGACGGGGGAGCAGTACTTC.

This clonotype has a single count. The chain employs TRBV20-1 and TRBJ2-3; 8 bases align to TRBD2. Germline V gives CDR1 DFQATT, CDR2 SNEGSKA (reference sequence). This CDR3 comprises 11 residues. The CDR3 DNA reads TGCAGAGCGGGGGACCGGGATACGCAGTATTTT. Its protein product is CRAGDRDTQYF.

This clonotype has a handful of counts. This CDR3 reads CSASGRLSYNEQFF. CDR3 in DNA: TGCAGTGCTAGCGGGAGACTCTCCTACAATGAGCAGTTCTTC. The chain has TRBV20-1 and TRBJ2-1; D may be TRBD2 (6 bases). The CDR3 length is 14 residues. The ends were cut back, 3 bases at V and 0 bases at J, with 9 bases in the middle. The V gene's germline CDR1 is DFQATT and CDR2 SNEGSKA (reference sequence).

This clonotype came up a few times. This sequence joins TRBV18 and TRBJ2-7; D is perhaps TRBD1 or TRBD2 (5 bases each). There are 14 residues in the CDR3. Germline V gives CDR1 KGHSH, CDR2 LQKENI. Trimming removed 2 bases at V and 7 bases at J, with 15 bases between. The CDR3 region is CASSPDWDPGEQYF. In DNA, the CDR3 is TGTGCCAGCTCACCAGATTGGGACCCTGGGGAGCAGTACTTC.

This clonotype was found a few times. The J gene is TRBJ1-5, the V gene TRBV9; D unresolved. V lost 3 bases, J lost 6 bases, and 10 bases lay in between. This CDR3 comprises 13 residues. The germline V gene has CDR1 SGDLS and CDR2 YYNGEE. This chain's CDR3 is CASSAGPSQPQHF. For the CDR3, the DNA is TGTGCCAGCAGCGCCGGCCCTAGTCAGCCCCAGCATTTT. Variable domain in full (rest from reference TRBV9 and TRBJ1-5): DSGVTQTPKHLITATGQRVTLRCSPRSGDLSVYWYQQSLDQGLQFLIQYYNGEERAKGNILERFSAQQFPDLHSELNLSSLELGDSALYFCASSAGPSQPQHFGDGTRLSIL.

The chain joins TRBV9 to TRBJ2-1; tentative D call: TRBD1 (5 bases). The V gene's germline CDR1 is SGDLS and CDR2 YYNGEE. The CDR3 contains 12 residues. Trimming removed 3 bases from V and 6 bases from J, with 7 bases in between. The CDR3 spells CASSADSNEQFF. As DNA, the CDR3 is TGTGCCAGCAGCGCCGACAGCAATGAGCAGTTCTTC.

For the CDR3, the DNA is TGTGCCACCCTCCAACGGGAGGAAGAGACCCAGTACTTC. Its protein is CATLQREEETQYF. V usage is TRBV15 and J usage is TRBJ2-5; 7 nucleotides match TRBD2. The CDR3 sequence is 13 residues long. Germline CDR1 LNHNV, CDR2 YYDKDF (reference sequence). The V and J ends lost 8 bases and 3 bases, in that order; junction bases with no gene match: 6.

The chain uses TRBV12-3 or TRBV12-4 and TRBJ2-1; maybe TRBD1 (6 bases). The V end was cut by 5 bases, the J end by 5 bases, with 22 bases between. The CDR3 consists of 17 residues. The CDR3 protein is CASSREPPGAGDNEQFF. DNA of the CDR3: TGTGCCAGCAGTCGCGAACCCCCAGGGGCAGGAGACAATGAGCAGTTCTTC.